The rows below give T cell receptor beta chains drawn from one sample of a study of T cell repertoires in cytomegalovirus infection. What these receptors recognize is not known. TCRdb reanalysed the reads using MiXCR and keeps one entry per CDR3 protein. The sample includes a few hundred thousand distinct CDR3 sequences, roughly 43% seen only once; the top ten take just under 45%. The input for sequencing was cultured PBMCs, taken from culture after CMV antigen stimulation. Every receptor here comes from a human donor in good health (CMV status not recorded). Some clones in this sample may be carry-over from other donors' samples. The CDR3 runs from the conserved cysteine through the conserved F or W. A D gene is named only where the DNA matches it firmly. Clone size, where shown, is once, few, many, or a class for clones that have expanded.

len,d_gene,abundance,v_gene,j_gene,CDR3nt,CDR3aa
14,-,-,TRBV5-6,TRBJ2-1,TGTGCCAGCAGCAACCGGGACTTCTACAATGAGCAGTTCTTC,CASSNRDFYNEQFF
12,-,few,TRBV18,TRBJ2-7,TGTGCCAGCTCAACAAACCTATACGAGCAGTACTTC,CASSTNLYEQYF
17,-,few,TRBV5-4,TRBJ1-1,TGTGCCAGCAGCTTCCCCGCTCGGAGGGAGGGTAACACTGAAGCTTTCTTT,CASSFPARREGNTEAFF
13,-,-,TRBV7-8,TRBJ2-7,TGTGCCAGCAGCTTAGCTTACCGGGCCGAGCAGTACTTC,CASSLAYRAEQYF
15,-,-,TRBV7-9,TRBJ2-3,TGTGCCAGCAGGGATTCGGGGGCTAGCACAGATACGCAGTATTTT,CASRDSGASTDTQYF
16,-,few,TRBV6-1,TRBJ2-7,TGTGCCAGCAGCCCGCGTTATACGGGACACTCTTACGAGCAGTACTTC,CASSPRYTGHSYEQYF
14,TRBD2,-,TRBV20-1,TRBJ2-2,TGCAGTGCTAGAGAGTGGGGGGGCACCGGGGAGCTGTTTTTT,CSAREWGGTGELFF
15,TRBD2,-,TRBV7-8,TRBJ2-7,TGTGCCAGCAGCTTTCAGCGGGGGGGCCCCTACGAGCAGTACTTC,CASSFQRGGPYEQYF
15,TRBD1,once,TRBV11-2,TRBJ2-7,TGTGCCAGCATGCAGGGGGCCCCCGGCTTCCACGAGCAGTACTTC,CASMQGAPGFHEQYF
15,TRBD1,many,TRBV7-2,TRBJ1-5,TGTGCCAGCAGCCTAGAGGGGACAGGGGATCAGCCCCAGCATTTT,CASSLEGTGDQPQHF
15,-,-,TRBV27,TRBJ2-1,TGTGCCAGCAGTTTTGACCGGACTCCCTACAATGAGCAGTTCTTC,CASSFDRTPYNEQFF
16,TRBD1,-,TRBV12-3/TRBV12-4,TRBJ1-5,TGTGCCAGCAGTGCGACAGGGGTATATAGCAATCAGCCCCAGCATTTT,CASSATGVYSNQPQHF
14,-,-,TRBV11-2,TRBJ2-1,TGTGCCAGCAGCTTAGGGGCCAGTCCCCCTGAGCAGTTCTTC,CASSLGASPPEQFF
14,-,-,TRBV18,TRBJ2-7,TGTGCCAGCTCACCACCGGGCAGGGGCGGCGAGCAGTACTTC,CASSPPGRGGEQYF
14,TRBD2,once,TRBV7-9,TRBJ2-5,TGTGCCAGCAGCCCTAGCGGGAGTTACGAGACCCAGTACTTC,CASSPSGSYETQYF
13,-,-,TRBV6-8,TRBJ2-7,TGTGCCAGCAGACCATCCTCCATACGCGAGCAGTACTTC,CASRPSSIREQYF
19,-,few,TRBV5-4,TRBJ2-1,TGTGCCAGCAGCCCTCCACCTGCACTAACGGGGCTGTCCTACAATGAGCAGTTCTTC,CASSPPPALTGLSYNEQFF
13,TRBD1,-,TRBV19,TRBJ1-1,TGTGCCAGTAGGGGGGCCGACAGGGCTGAAGCTTTCTTT,CASRGADRAEAFF
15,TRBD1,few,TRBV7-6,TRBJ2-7,TGTGCCAGCAGCTTAGTGGGACAGGGGTTGGACGAGCAGTACTTC,CASSLVGQGLDEQYF
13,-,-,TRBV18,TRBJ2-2,TGTGCCAGCTCACCACGATCCATCGGGGAGCTGTTTTTT,CASSPRSIGELFF
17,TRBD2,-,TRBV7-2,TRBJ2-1,TGTGCCAGCAGCCCAGGACGGACTAGCGGGGGCTACAATGAGCAGTTCTTC,CASSPGRTSGGYNEQFF
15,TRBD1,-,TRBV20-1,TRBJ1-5,TGCAGTGCTAGAGATCCGCGACAGGGGGGCCAGCCCCAGCATTTT,CSARDPRQGGQPQHF
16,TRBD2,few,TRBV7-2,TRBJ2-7,TGTGCCAGCAGCTTAGACTCTGGCGGGGGGAAGTACGAGCAGTACTTC,CASSLDSGGGKYEQYF
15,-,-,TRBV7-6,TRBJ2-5,TGTGCCAGCAGCTTAGACCCGCGGGGTCAAGAGACCCAGTACTTC,CASSLDPRGQETQYF
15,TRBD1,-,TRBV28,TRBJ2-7,TGTGCCAGCAGTTTCCCGGACAGGTACTCCTACGAGCAGTACTTC,CASSFPDRYSYEQYF
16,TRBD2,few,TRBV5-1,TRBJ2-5,TGCGCCAGCAGTCGGACGGGGGGAGCAGAGTTCGAGACCCAGTACTTC,CASSRTGGAEFETQYF
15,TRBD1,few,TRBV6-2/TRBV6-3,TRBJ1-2,TGTGCCAGCAGTCGATCCCACAGGGGAAAGGGTGGCTACACCTTC,CASSRSHRGKGGYTF
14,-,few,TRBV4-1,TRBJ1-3,TGCGCCAGCAGCACGGAGAGCTCTGGAAACACCATATATTTT,CASSTESSGNTIYF
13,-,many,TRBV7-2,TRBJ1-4,TGTGCCAGCAGCTTGGGGGGAAGTGAAAAACTGTTTTTT,CASSLGGSEKLFF
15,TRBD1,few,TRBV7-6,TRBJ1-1,TGTGCCAGCACACCCCTGACAGGGGGCGCGAGAGAAGCTTTCTTT,CASTPLTGGAREAFF
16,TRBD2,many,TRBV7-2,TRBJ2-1,TGTGCCAGCAGCGCCGATCTAGCGGGGGGGCCCGGTGAGCAGTTCTTC,CASSADLAGGPGEQFF
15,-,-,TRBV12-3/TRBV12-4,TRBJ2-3,TGTGCCAGCAGTTTTGACCCGCTGGGGCGCGGTACGCAGTATTTT,CASSFDPLGRGTQYF
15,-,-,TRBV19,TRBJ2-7,TGTGCCAGTAGTATACTTGGAGGGACACAGTACGAGCAGTACTTC,CASSILGGTQYEQYF
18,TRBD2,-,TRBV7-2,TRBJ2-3,TGTGCCAGCAGCTTAGTAGTTTTGGGACTAGCAGGTACAGATACGCAGTATTTT,CASSLVVLGLAGTDTQYF
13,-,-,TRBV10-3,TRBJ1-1,TGTGCCATCAGTGAGTCAGGGAACACTGAAGCTTTCTTT,CAISESGNTEAFF
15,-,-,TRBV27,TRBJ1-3,TGTGCCAGCAGTTTTTGGCGGAACTCTGGAAACACCATATATTTT,CASSFWRNSGNTIYF
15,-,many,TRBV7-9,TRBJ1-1,TGTGCCAGCAGCGGGTTCGGGTTGATGAACACTGAAGCTTTCTTT,CASSGFGLMNTEAFF
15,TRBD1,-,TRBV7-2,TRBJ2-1,TGTGCCAGCAGCCCCCTGGGGGGACAGGGTTTTGAGCAGTTCTTC,CASSPLGGQGFEQFF
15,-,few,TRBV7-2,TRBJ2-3,TGTGCCAGCAGCTTAGCGGGAGTGCGCACAGATACGCAGTATTTT,CASSLAGVRTDTQYF
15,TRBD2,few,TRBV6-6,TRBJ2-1,TGTGCCAGCAGCCCCGGGACTAGCGGGGATAATGAGCAGTTCTTC,CASSPGTSGDNEQFF